This T cell receptor beta chain appears in the sequencing data of a study of blood T cell repertoires in COVID-19. Background on the study: Sites in the United States, Italy and Spain provided acute and convalescent COVID-19 samples. The cDNA or gDNA used as material had been derived from T cells, B-cell-depleted T cells, or PBMCs.

Germline V CDR1 and CDR2: MDHEN, SYDVKM. This CDR3 spans 12 amino acids. Trimming pared 6 bases from V and 7 bases from J, leaving 13 bases between. How the authors handled the data: Using reference gene primer amplification, nucleated cell counts were estimated. Only in-frame clones appear in the TCRdb table, and some are missing; sequencing was by immunoSEQ multiplex PCR. Clone size and V and J calls were adopted from that table, with D and trimming inferred from the DNA. The profile covers about 170,000 clones, with around four fifths appearing a single time and over 2% taken by the ten largest. Source material: peripheral blood. This receptor was identified in a woman of 80 years or more with acute or convalescent COVID-19. The V and J genes are TRBV28 and TRBJ2-7; unclear D gene. CDR3 sequence reads: CASSVTGREQYF. The CDR3 nucleotides read TGTGCCAGCAGCGTTACGGGTAGGGAGCAGTACTTC.